This TCR beta chain was captured by sequencing in a study of T cells in tumors after PD-1 blockade. Overall study context: A subset received ongoing vismodegib 150 mg daily alongside anti-PD-1 therapy. On average, peripheral blood gave some 120,000 TCR templates and under 40,000 unique clonotypes.

The assay was immunoSEQ multiplex PCR, and TCRdb's table has in-frame clones only and misses some. The repertoire holds around 46,000 clones, approximately 75% seen once, with 16% in the top ten. Genomic DNA template from tumor biopsies or peripheral blood, about 600 ng to 6,500 ng input. CDR1 LGHDT and CDR2 YNNKEL come from the germline V gene (reference sequence). The V segment lost 0 bases and the J segment 7 bases; nucleotides outside the gene matches: 5. The CDR3 has 16 residues. This chain connects TRBV3-1 (or the pseudogene TRBV3-2) to TRBJ2-1; 11 nucleotides agree with TRBD2. Sequencing used PBMCs, obtained before anti-PD-1 treatment. This TCR was recovered from a human donor with basal cell carcinoma. CDR3 loop: CASSQESRLAGNEQFF. In DNA form, the CDR3 reads TGTGCCAGCAGCCAAGAATCCAGACTAGCGGGGAATGAGCAGTTCTTC.